One and the same sample provided the 9 T cell receptor beta chains below, sequenced in a study of blood T cell repertoires in COVID-19. Sequenced by immunoSEQ multiplex PCR; TCRdb stores in-frame clones only, minus some. The table shows about 200,000 clones, with over 70% occurring only once. The sequenced sample was peripheral blood. The receptors here all came from a woman older than 75 with acute or convalescent COVID-19.

The chain links TRBV19 to TRBJ1-2; D is uncertain. Germline lookup yields CDR1 LNHDA and CDR2 SQIVND (reference sequence). CDR3 length equals 16 residues. The ends were cut back, 1 base at V and 5 bases at J, with 17 bases in the middle. For the CDR3, the DNA is TGTGCCAGTAGTATAGGAGGATCAAGGATAAATTATGGCTACACCTTC. Protein product: CASSIGGSRINYGYTF.

The rearrangement joins TRBV13 to TRBJ1-4; D may be TRBD1 (5 bases). Trimming removed 9 bases from V and 7 bases from J, with 18 bases in between. CDR3 length: 14 amino acids. Germline CDR1 PRHDT, CDR2 FYEKMQ (reference sequence). The CDR3, as DNA: TGTGCCAGTTCCCTCCTCCGGGGGAGTGAAAAACTGTTTTTT. Translating it yields CASSLLRGSEKLFF.

The CDR3 coding sequence is TGTGCCAGCAGTGGGCTAGCGGGAGTTATATATGAGCAGTTCTTC. As protein: CASSGLAGVIYEQFF. This chain uses TRBV2 with TRBJ2-1; 10 bases are shared with TRBD2. V was clipped by 4 bases and J by 8 bases; unmatched bases: 8. This CDR3 has 15 residues. Germline V gene sequence: CDR1 SNHLY, CDR2 FYNNEI.

The V and J genes are TRBV27 and TRBJ1-5, with 9 positions matching TRBD1. Germline CDR1 is MNHEY and CDR2 is SMNVEV (reference sequence). J lost 2 bases, V lost 3 bases, and 11 bases had no gene match. The CDR3 has 18 amino acids. The CDR3 bases are TGTGCCAGCAGTTTGGGGACGGGACAGGGATGGGGCAATCAGCCCCAGCATTTT. This sequence encodes CASSLGTGQGWGNQPQHF.

The rearrangement joins TRBV7-2 to TRBJ1-2; D unresolved. Deletions cut 6 bases from V and 2 bases from J, with 10 bases between. CDR3 length equals 13 residues. The V gene's germline CDR1 is SGHTA and CDR2 FQGNSA. The CDR3 reads CASSFDKNYGYTF. Here the CDR3 DNA reads TGTGCCAGCAGTTTCGACAAAAACTATGGCTACACCTTC.

This chain uses TRBV10-1 with TRBJ1-6; possible D gene TRBD1, 5 bases. CDR1 is WNHNN and CDR2 is SYGVQD in the germline V gene (reference sequence). The V end was cut by 4 bases, the J end by 6 bases, with 25 bases between. There are 19 residues in the CDR3. In nucleotides, the CDR3 is TGCGCCAGCAGTGTTGAACGTTTTCGGTCGGGGGGAATTAATTCACCCCTCCACTTT. It codes for CASSVERFRSGGINSPLHF.

The CDR3, as DNA: TGTGCCAGCAGCGTAGCGCCAGGGGGCGATCAGCCCCAGCATTTT. This encodes CASSVAPGGDQPQHF. V is TRBV9 and J is TRBJ1-5, with 8 bases matching TRBD1. Germline trimming cut 0 bases from V and 5 bases from J; bases unmatched to any gene: 4. CDR3 length: 15 residues. Germline assignment: CDR1 SGDLS and CDR2 YYNGEE.

The CDR3: CASSFSGTGGGNTEAFF. DNA of the CDR3: TGTGCCAGCAGTTTTAGTGGGACAGGGGGCGGGAACACTGAAGCTTTCTTT. The chain employs TRBV28 and TRBJ1-1; 12 nucleotides match TRBD1. Germline CDR1 is MDHEN and CDR2 is SYDVKM. This CDR3 has 17 amino acids. Losses at the gene ends were 3 bases for V and 1 base for J; bases not matched to a gene: 6.

The chain is built from TRBV7-9 and TRBJ1-6, with a weak D call TRBD1 (6 bases). This CDR3 has 20 residues. V was trimmed by 5 bases and J by 0 bases, leaving 23 bases between them. The germline V gene encodes CDR1 SEHNR and CDR2 FQNEAQ (reference sequence). This CDR3 reads CASSTATGGASFSYNSPLHF. The CDR3 DNA sequence: TGTGCCAGCAGCACCGCCACGGGGGGCGCGTCATTCTCCTATAATTCACCCCTCCACTTT.